The 25 T cell receptor beta chains given below trace back to one sample, sequenced in a study of cytomegalovirus exposure and HLA in healthy donors. Vbeta (60) and Jbeta (13) primers were used in the PCR. Measured with immunoSEQ multiplex PCR; TCRdb has only the in-frame clones, and not every one. The table shows under 300,000 clones, with about 80% occurring only once. Source material: PBMCs. Source of these receptors: a woman aged 55 to 70 in good health and CMV-seropositive.

The chain joins TRBV5-1 to TRBJ2-2; TRBD1 aligns across 10 bases. V gave up 2 bases and J gave up 7 bases; unmatched junction bases: 11. CDR3 size: 17 residues. The V gene's germline CDR1 is SGHRS and CDR2 YFSETQ. CDR3 coding DNA: TGCGCCAGCAGCTTTGAGACAGGGGGCATTATCGGCGGGGAGCTGTTTTTT. It is translated as CASSFETGGIIGGELFF.

The chain joins TRBV5-5 to TRBJ1-2, with D possibly matching TRBD1 (5 bases). Between the trimmed V and J ends, which lost 0 bases and 6 bases, there was a span of 15 bases. This CDR3 has 15 residues. The germline CDR1 and CDR2 sequences are SGHKS and YYEKEE (reference sequence). This chain's CDR3 is CASSLVPQAQDGYTF. For the CDR3, the DNA is TGTGCCAGCAGCTTGGTTCCACAGGCCCAGGATGGCTACACCTTC.

J is TRBJ1-5 and V is TRBV29-1, with D possibly matching TRBD1 (6 bases). Trimming took 4 bases from V and 5 from J, leaving 9 bases between them. Looked up from germline, CDR1 is SQVTM and CDR2 is ANQGSEA. The CDR3 consists of 12 residues. The CDR3 nucleotides are TGCAGCGTTGGGGACACATATCAGCCCCAGCATTTT. It translates to CSVGDTYQPQHF.

The sample holds one count of this clone. The chain employs TRBV5-6 and TRBJ2-4; TRBD2 matches at 8 bases. Per germline, CDR1 SGHDT and CDR2 YYEEEE. This CDR3 region has 16 residues. J lost 3 bases, V lost 3 bases, and 8 bases had no gene match. Here the CDR3 reads CASSSPRAGVKNIQYF. The DNA of the CDR3 is TGTGCCAGCAGCTCCCCCCGAGCGGGAGTCAAAAACATTCAGTACTTC.

Here the CDR3 reads CASSPGGTALYEQYF. DNA for the CDR3: TGTGCCAGCAGCCCAGGGGGGACAGCCCTCTACGAGCAGTACTTC. The chain carries TRBV11-3 and TRBJ2-7, with D possibly being TRBD1 (7 bases). CDR3 length: 15 residues. Germline lookup yields CDR1 SGHNT and CDR2 YENEEA. V lost 5 bases and J 3 bases, leaving 17 bases between the germline ends.

This sequence joins TRBV6-1 and TRBJ2-2, with 7 bases lining up with TRBD1. The CDR3 totals 15 residues. V shed 4 bases and J 5 bases; nucleotides not matched to a gene: 7. Germline assignment: CDR1 MNHNS and CDR2 SASEGT. CDR3 nucleotides: TGTGCCAGCAGTGCCCGGGACAGTAGGACCGGGGAGCTGTTTTTT. Translating it yields CASSARDSRTGELFF.

This clone was seen a handful of times. This chain uses TRBV2 with TRBJ2-1; D remains ambiguous. V was cut by 4 bases and J by 6 bases, with 7 bases left in between. The germline V gene encodes CDR1 SNHLY and CDR2 FYNNEI. The CDR3 contains 12 residues. The CDR3 DNA is TGTGCCAGCAGTGGTTGGCTCAATGAGCAGTTCTTC. It encodes CASSGWLNEQFF.

V and J are TRBV6-5 and TRBJ1-2; D might be TRBD1 (6 bases). Germline values: CDR1 MNHEY, CDR2 SVGAGI. V lost 2 bases, J lost 7 bases, and 11 bases lay in between. This CDR3 comprises 13 residues. The CDR3 loop is CASSYGGAGGYTF. The CDR3 DNA reads TGTGCCAGCAGTTACGGGGGGGCGGGTGGCTACACCTTC.

The genes are TRBV6-1 and TRBJ1-5; a weak D match, TRBD1 (6 bases). The CDR3 spans 15 residues. Trimming stripped 1 base from V and 6 bases from J, with 13 bases between. Germline loops: CDR1 MNHNS, CDR2 SASEGT. The CDR3: CASSEGTAGVQPQHF. The CDR3 nucleotides read TGTGCCAGCAGTGAAGGGACGGCAGGGGTTCAGCCCCAGCATTTT.

This clone appeared a single time. The chain has TRBV12-5 and TRBJ1-3, with D unresolved. This CDR3 spans 16 amino acids. Germline CDR1 LGHNT, CDR2 FRNRAP. V was clipped by 5 bases and J by 4 bases, with 18 bases between them. DNA of the CDR3: TGTGCTAGTGGTGGATCCTGGGGAGTGGGAGGAAACACCATATATTTT. Amino acids: CASGGSWGVGGNTIYF.

Regarding this clone: Other DNA sequences in this specimen translate into the identical CDR3. The chain has TRBV11-2 and TRBJ2-2, with 9 bases fitting TRBD1. Germline CDR1 reads SGHAT; CDR2 reads FQNNGV. The CDR3 sequence is 13 residues long. Trimming removed 6 bases from V and 6 bases from J; junction bases left unmatched: 2. The CDR3 nucleotides are TGTGCCAGCAGACGGACAGGGGCCGGGGAGCTGTTTTTT. Its translation: CASRRTGAGELFF. The whole variable domain, filled in from reference TRBV11-2 and TRBJ2-2, reads EAGVAQSPRYKIIEKRQSVAFWCNPISGHATLYWYQQILGQGPKLLIQFQNNGVVDDSQLPKDRFSAERLKGVDSTLKIQPAKLEDSAVYLCASRRTGAGELFFGEGSRLTVL.

The chain employs TRBV7-3 and TRBJ2-5; 8 nucleotides line up with TRBD2. J gave up 4 bases and V 5 bases, and 12 bases lay outside the gene matches. CDR1 is SGHTA, CDR2 FQGTGA, per germline. The CDR3 totals 16 residues. The CDR3 DNA sequence: TGTGCCAGCAGCCTCGTCGTAGGTAGCGGGACAGAGACCCAGTACTTC. The encoded protein is CASSLVVGSGTETQYF.

The chain couples TRBV5-1 to TRBJ2-3; D gene ambiguous. V lost 0 bases and J lost 6, with 11 bases in between. Germline CDR1 is SGHRS and CDR2 is YFSETQ. The CDR3 totals 14 residues. CDR3 DNA sequence: TGCGCCAGCAGCTTGGAGAGAGATCTGGATACGCAGTATTTT. It encodes CASSLERDLDTQYF.

This clone was seen a few times. The V and J genes are TRBV7-6 and TRBJ2-2; weak D call: TRBD2 (6 bases). V lost 0 bases and J lost 4, with 6 bases in between. The CDR3 spans 14 residues. Germline CDR1 and CDR2: SGHVS and FNYEAQ. DNA of the CDR3: TGTGCCAGCAGCTTAGCGGGAGGCACCGGGGAGCTGTTTTTT. This translates into CASSLAGGTGELFF.

J is TRBJ1-5 and V is TRBV4-1; 9 bases are a match to TRBD1. Germline CDR1 and CDR2: MGHRA and YSYEKL. The junction had 7 bases not matched to a gene; V was cut back by 4 bases and J by 6 bases. This CDR3 has 15 residues. The CDR3 reads CASSLRQGEGQPQHF. In nucleotides, the CDR3 is TGCGCCAGCAGCCTACGACAGGGGGAAGGTCAGCCCCAGCATTTT.

The gene calls are TRBV19 and TRBJ1-1, with D possibly TRBD1 on 5 matching bases. The germline V gene has CDR1 LNHDA and CDR2 SQIVND (reference sequence). V was trimmed by 5 bases and J by 2 bases, leaving 12 bases between them. The length of the CDR3 is 14 residues. In nucleotides, the CDR3 is TGTGCCAGTAGTGCTCAGGGAGGAAACACTGAAGCTTTCTTT. Encoded protein: CASSAQGGNTEAFF.

The rearrangement links TRBV29-1 to TRBJ1-2; TRBD1 agrees at 7 bases. The CDR3 has 14 residues. The V gene's germline CDR1 is SQVTM and CDR2 ANQGSEA. Trimming took 6 bases from V and 6 from J; bases not matched to a gene: 13. The CDR3 here is CSVVRQGSWNGYTF. CDR3 nucleotide sequence: TGCAGCGTAGTCCGACAGGGAAGTTGGAATGGCTACACCTTC.

This chain connects TRBV19 to TRBJ2-1; no reliable D call. The CDR3 has 14 residues. The V and J ends lost 7 bases and 0 bases respectively, with 10 bases between them. The germline CDR1 and CDR2 sequences are LNHDA and SQIVND (reference sequence). The CDR3 spells CASIGTDSYNEQFF. The DNA of the CDR3 is TGTGCCAGTATCGGAACAGACTCCTACAATGAGCAGTTCTTC.

This chain uses TRBV20-1 with TRBJ2-7; D ambiguous. The CDR3 covers 11 residues. V was trimmed by 2 bases and J by 3 bases, leaving 5 bases between them. The germline V gene encodes CDR1 DFQATT and CDR2 SNEGSKA (reference sequence). CDR3 coding DNA: TGCAGTGCTAGATATCTCTACGAGCAGTACTTC. Translation gives CSARYLYEQYF.

Concerning this clone itself: The junction does not match germline at one end; this may be a read error. The chain links TRBV11-2 to TRBJ2-3, with a possible D match to TRBD2 (6 bases). CDR1 and CDR2 from the germline V gene are SGHAT and FQNNGV. The CDR3 has 13 amino acids. The chain's CDR3 is CASSDNSGSKGAF. The CDR3 DNA reads as TGTGCCAGCAGCGATAACTCCGGGAGTAAAGGGGCTTTT. The complete variable domain, with remaining parts taken from reference TRBV11-2 and TRBJ2-3, reads EAGVAQSPRYKIIEKRQSVAFWCNPISGHATLYWYQQILGQGPKLLIQFQNNGVVDDSQLPKDRFSAERLKGVDSTLKIQPAKLEDSAVYLCASSDNSGSKGAFGPGTRLTVL.

The table lists this clone with a count of one. V and J are TRBV6-6 and TRBJ2-7, with 8 bases lining up with TRBD2. This CDR3 region has 15 residues. Germline V CDR1 and CDR2: MNHNY, SVGAGI (reference sequence). After removal of 10 bases from V and 1 base from J, the junction contained 12 bases not matched to a gene. Written as DNA, the CDR3 is TGTGCCATTTCCGATCCGGGACTAGGTTCCTACGAGCAGTACTTC. Protein product: CAISDPGLGSYEQYF.

The J gene is TRBJ2-2, the V gene TRBV11-3; 8 nucleotides agree with TRBD1. The V gene end was trimmed by 5 bases and the J gene end by 6 bases; junction bases not matched to a gene: 8. The CDR3 totals 15 residues. CDR1 and CDR2 (germline): SGHNT, YENEEA. The CDR3 region has the DNA TGTGCCAGCAGCCTGGACAGGGCGGTGTCCGGGGAGCTGTTTTTT. This translates into CASSLDRAVSGELFF.

The rearrangement joins TRBV9 to TRBJ2-3; 7 nucleotides align to TRBD2. This CDR3 has 15 residues. Germline V gene data show CDR1 as SGDLS and CDR2 as YYNGEE. J was trimmed by 7 bases and V by 3 bases; bases with no gene match: 11. The CDR3 sequence: CASSGWSGVANTQYF. In nucleotides, the CDR3 is TGTGCCAGCAGCGGGTGGAGCGGGGTCGCGAATACGCAGTATTTT.

This chain joins TRBV10-3 and TRBJ2-7; 8 bases are shared with TRBD1. With V trimmed by 4 bases and J by 3 bases, 5 bases remained unmatched. CDR3 size: 14 residues. Germline V gene data show CDR1 as ENHRY and CDR2 as SYGVKD. CDR3 amino acids: CAISGGTGHYEQYF. CDR3 bases: TGTGCCATCAGTGGAGGGACAGGACACTACGAGCAGTACTTC.

The V call is TRBV9, the J call TRBJ2-2; 11 bases agree with TRBD1. The length of the CDR3 is 16 residues. J gave up 8 bases and V 6 bases, and 12 bases lay outside the gene matches. CDR1 and CDR2 from the germline V gene are SGDLS and YYNGEE. This CDR3 reads CASTGTGGLGHGELFF. Here the CDR3 DNA reads TGTGCCAGCACCGGGACAGGGGGGCTCGGCCATGGGGAGCTGTTTTTT.